One sample yielded the 23 T cell receptor beta chains listed below, sequenced in a study of cytomegalovirus exposure and HLA in healthy donors. The PCR ran on 60 Vbeta and 13 Jbeta primers. The data were produced by immunoSEQ multiplex PCR, yet TCRdb's version contains in-frame clones alone and is incomplete. The repertoire consists of 150,000 or so clones, with roughly 70% occurring once and the leading ten covering approximately 2.3%. Sample: PBMCs. The receptors shown here come from a man aged 30-40 years in good health and CMV-seronegative.

The chain has TRBV7-9 and TRBJ1-5; 10 nucleotides match TRBD1. This CDR3 spans 14 amino acids. With 8 bases clipped from V and 1 base from J, the junction kept 2 bases outside the gene matches. Per the germline V gene, CDR1 is SEHNR and CDR2 is FQNEAQ (reference sequence). Written as DNA, the CDR3 is TGTGCCAGCTCGGGACAGGGGAGCAATCAGCCCCAGCATTTT. Its protein is CASSGQGSNQPQHF. The whole variable domain, remainder taken from reference TRBV7-9 and TRBJ1-5, is DTGVSQNPRHKITKRGQNVTFRCDPISEHNRLYWYRQTLGQGPEFLTYFQNEAQLEKSRLLSDRFSAERPKGSFSTLEIQRTEQGDSAMYLCASSGQGSNQPQHFGDGTRLSIL.

The chain links TRBV27 to TRBJ2-7; TRBD2 aligns across 8 bases. V trimming: 5 bases; J trimming: 5 bases; junction bases outside the gene matches: 11. The germline gives CDR1 MNHEY, CDR2 SMNVEV (reference sequence). This CDR3 region has 15 residues. CDR3: CASSPKQGLVHEQYF. As DNA, the CDR3 is TGTGCCAGCAGTCCCAAACAGGGACTAGTCCACGAGCAGTACTTC.

The J gene is TRBJ1-1, the V gene TRBV19; D is ambiguous. V was cut by 2 bases and J by 1 base, with 5 bases left in between. Germline values: CDR1 LNHDA, CDR2 SQIVND (reference sequence). The CDR3 has 13 amino acids. The CDR3 coding sequence is TGTGCCAGTAGTATATCCAGGAACACTGAAGCTTTCTTT. This codes for CASSISRNTEAFF. Filled out from reference TRBV19 and TRBJ1-1, the complete variable domain reads DGGITQSPKYLFRKEGQNVTLSCEQNLNHDAMYWYRQDPGQGLRLIYYSQIVNDFQKGDIAEGYSVSREKKESFPLTVTSAQKNPTAFYLCASSISRNTEAFFGQGTRLTVV.

This clone was recorded only once. J is TRBJ2-3 and V is TRBV30, with 8 bases fitting TRBD2. Germline values: CDR1 GTSNPN, CDR2 SVGIG (reference sequence). This CDR3 has 15 amino acids. V lost 1 base, J lost 5 bases, and 8 bases stayed unmatched. CDR3 region: CAWSDPGGPGDTQYF. The CDR3 region has the DNA TGTGCCTGGAGTGACCCGGGGGGGCCAGGAGATACGCAGTATTTT.

The CDR3 protein is CASSDRGAGSYEQYF. As DNA, the CDR3 is TGTGCCAGCAGTGATAGGGGAGCGGGGTCCTACGAGCAGTACTTC. This chain joins TRBV25-1 and TRBJ2-5; TRBD2 agrees at 7 bases. The DNA matches TRBJ2-7 better at its end, which makes the J call doubtful. The CDR3 runs 15 residues. CDR1 is MGHDK, CDR2 SYGVNS, per germline.

This clone was recorded only once. The V and J genes are TRBV18 and TRBJ2-7, with D possibly being TRBD2 (5 bases). V was cut by 5 bases and J by 1 base, with 18 bases left in between. The CDR3 length is 16 residues. Germline V lookup: CDR1 KGHSH, CDR2 LQKENI. The CDR3 spells CASSASGIEPSYEQYF. The CDR3, as DNA: TGTGCCAGCTCAGCATCGGGGATAGAACCATCCTACGAGCAGTACTTC.

This chain uses TRBV9 with TRBJ2-3; a possible D gene is TRBD2 (7 bases). The CDR3 length is 15 residues. CDR1 and CDR2 (germline): SGDLS, YYNGEE. The V end was cut by 3 bases, the J end by 6 bases, with 17 bases between. The CDR3 DNA reads as TGTGCCAGCAGCGGATCCACCGGGGGGCGCGATACGCAGTATTTT. It encodes CASSGSTGGRDTQYF.

The V call is TRBV28, the J call TRBJ1-2; 8 nucleotides match TRBD1. The CDR3 sequence is 15 residues long. The V segment lost 5 bases and the J segment 5 bases; nucleotides outside the gene matches: 10. The germline V gene encodes CDR1 MDHEN and CDR2 SYDVKM. The CDR3 sequence: CASSPGQGPSYGYTF. The CDR3 region has the DNA TGTGCCAGCAGTCCTGGACAGGGTCCTTCATATGGCTACACCTTC.

With regard to this clone: The junction and the germline gene differ at one end; a read error may be behind it. The J gene is TRBJ1-6, the V gene TRBV6-6, with 7 bases lining up with TRBD1. The CDR3 length is 12 residues. Germline V CDR1 and CDR2: MNHNY, SVGAGI (reference sequence). CDR3 bases: TGTGCCAGCAGTACAGGGGCCCTCACCCTCAACTTT. Amino acids: CASSTGALTLNF.

The chain joins TRBV5-6 to TRBJ1-1; TRBD1 is a possible D gene (5 bases). The CDR3 loop spans 15 amino acids. Trimming pared 0 bases from V and 6 bases from J, leaving 15 bases between. Germline V gene sequence: CDR1 SGHDT, CDR2 YYEEEE. The CDR3 DNA reads TGTGCCAGCAGCTTGGACCCCGGGGGTTTGGCTGAAGCTTTCTTT. Translation: CASSLDPGGLAEAFF.

The chain links TRBV11-1 to TRBJ2-3; D remains unclear. The V and J ends lost 5 bases and 4 bases respectively, with 7 bases between them. CDR3 length: 12 amino acids. CDR1 and CDR2 from the germline V gene are SGHAT and FQDESV (reference sequence). In nucleotides, the CDR3 is TGTGCCAGCAGCCAAATTTCAGATACGCAGTATTTT. It specifies CASSQISDTQYF.

The gene calls are TRBV6-6 and TRBJ2-3; maybe TRBD2 (7 bases). Germline CDR1 is MNHNY and CDR2 is SVGAGI (reference sequence). With 2 bases removed from V and 6 bases from J, the gap between germline ends came to 12 bases. The CDR3 is 14 amino acids. CDR3 coding DNA: TGTGCCAGCAGTTACGGGGGGGCCTGGGATACGCAGTATTTT. Encoded protein: CASSYGGAWDTQYF.

This chain joins TRBV27 and TRBJ2-2; 12 bases agree with TRBD1. CDR3 length equals 19 residues. V shed 5 bases, J shed 0 bases, and the junction held 10 bases outside the gene matches. Germline CDR1 reads MNHEY; CDR2 reads SMNVEV (reference sequence). The CDR3 reads CASSPRDRGLRANTGELFF. The CDR3 DNA reads as TGTGCCAGCAGTCCCCGGGACAGGGGGCTAAGGGCGAACACCGGGGAGCTGTTTTTT.

This chain connects TRBV5-1 to TRBJ2-3; D call uncertain. Per the germline V gene, CDR1 is SGHRS and CDR2 is YFSETQ. This CDR3 spans 15 amino acids. Trimming took off 1 base at V and 3 bases at J, with 12 bases between the two ends. The CDR3 loop is CASSLRQAVTDTQYF. In DNA, the CDR3 is TGCGCCAGCAGCTTGAGGCAGGCCGTTACAGATACGCAGTATTTT.

The gene calls are TRBV7-9 and TRBJ2-7; D is possibly TRBD2 (5 bases). CDR1 is SEHNR, CDR2 FQNEAQ, per germline (reference sequence). Trimming removed 8 bases from V and 0 bases from J, with 8 bases in between. There are 12 residues in the CDR3. CDR3 in amino acids: CASAGRSYEQYF. As DNA, the CDR3 is TGTGCCAGCGCGGGTCGCTCCTACGAGCAGTACTTC.

V usage is TRBV7-8 and J usage is TRBJ2-1, with 12 positions matching TRBD2. The CDR3 length is 16 residues. Looked up from germline, CDR1 is SGHVS and CDR2 is FQNEAQ. The V segment lost 2 bases and the J segment 6 bases; nucleotides outside the gene matches: 5. The CDR3 sequence is CASSLSSGGARNEQFF. The CDR3 DNA reads as TGTGCCAGCAGCTTATCTAGCGGGGGGGCTCGCAATGAGCAGTTCTTC.

The chain joins TRBV28 to TRBJ1-5; 10 positions agree with TRBD1. The CDR3 is 16 residues long. Per the germline V gene, CDR1 is MDHEN and CDR2 is SYDVKM. V dropped 1 base and J dropped 5; count of bases not matched to a gene: 5. CDR3 DNA sequence: TGTGCCAGCAGTTTATTAATCGGACAGGGGGATCAGCCCCAGCATTTT. The encoded protein is CASSLLIGQGDQPQHF.

The J gene is TRBJ2-7, the V gene TRBV4-2, with 10 nucleotides matching TRBD1. Trimming removed 4 bases from V and 1 base from J; junction bases left unmatched: 4. Germline values: CDR1 LGHNA, CDR2 YNFKEQ. The CDR3 is made up of 15 amino acids. The CDR3 DNA follows: TGTGCCAGCAGCCCACCGGGACAGGGGTCCTACGAGCAGTACTTC. Protein: CASSPPGQGSYEQYF.

This chain connects TRBV7-6 to TRBJ2-1, with 12 bases matching TRBD2. The germline CDR1 and CDR2 sequences are SGHVS and FNYEAQ. The V and J ends lost 1 base and 9 bases, in that order; junction bases with no gene match: 7. The CDR3 contains 16 residues. CDR3 DNA: TGTGCCAGCAGCTTAGGCTCGCTAGCGGGGGGGGTTGAGCAGTTCTTC. Amino acids: CASSLGSLAGGVEQFF.

The chain couples TRBV15 to TRBJ2-1, with 10 bases lining up with TRBD2. The ends lost 0 bases at V and 6 bases at J; junction bases unmatched: 5. Germline V lookup: CDR1 LNHNV, CDR2 YYDKDF (reference sequence). This CDR3 has 16 residues. The CDR3 loop reads CATSRDQAGGRNEQFF. CDR3 coding DNA: TGTGCCACCAGCAGAGATCAAGCGGGGGGGCGCAATGAGCAGTTCTTC.

The genes are TRBV4-1 and TRBJ2-1, with 7 positions matching TRBD1. This CDR3 has 15 amino acids. V trimming: 4 bases; J trimming: 2 bases; junction bases outside the gene matches: 5. The germline V gene has CDR1 MGHRA and CDR2 YSYEKL. In DNA, the CDR3 is TGCGCCAGCAGCCCGTCCGGGACAGCCTACAATGAGCAGTTCTTC. As protein: CASSPSGTAYNEQFF.

This clone was detected only once. CDR3: CASSFPTSGGGDEQFF. The CDR3 DNA follows: TGTGCCAGCAGCTTCCCGACTAGCGGGGGCGGGGATGAGCAGTTCTTC. This chain connects TRBV7-9 to TRBJ2-1, with TRBD2 identical over 12 bases. Germline V CDR1 and CDR2: SEHNR, FQNEAQ (reference sequence). The CDR3 loop spans 16 amino acids. J was trimmed by 8 bases and V by 3 bases; bases with no gene match: 8.

This chain links TRBV5-6 with TRBJ2-1, with a possible D match to TRBD2 (6 bases). In germline, CDR1 is SGHDT, CDR2 YYEEEE. This CDR3 is 13 amino acids long. V was cut by 0 bases and J by 8 bases, with 9 bases left in between. The CDR3 sequence is CASSLGASDEQFF. DNA for the CDR3: TGTGCCAGCAGCTTGGGGGCTAGCGATGAGCAGTTCTTC.